The source of this T cell receptor beta chain is a study of cytomegalovirus exposure and HLA in healthy donors (dated by TCRdb to about 2017). For the wider study: According to an earlier analysis of around 600 of the donors, some 180 million T cells yielded 117 million unique TCR beta sequences and 276 Gb of sequence data. Among the approximately 420 genotyped donors, roughly 80% belonged to the genetic ancestry cluster associated with self-reported Caucasian donors. An early release covering just under 650 HLA-typed donors comprised 300 to 350 gigabases of sequencing data and roughly 85 million unique TCR sequences. A later analysis re-examined previously published TCR beta repertoires from roughly 720 donors and added high-resolution HLA genotyping to investigate patterns of TCR occurrence. Donor age, sex, ethnicity and CMV serostatus were compiled alongside the repertoire data. HLA typing included class I and class II loci at four-digit resolution. The study aimed to test whether signatures of past pathogen exposure could be identified by cataloging public T cell receptors. All discovery cohort repertoires had been generated on a single sequencing platform. Rather than drawing on any new phenotypic data, the later analysis identified candidate immune exposures from TCR beta sequences and the way those sequences occurred across donors. In a later genetic analysis, genome-wide SNP genotypes for about three fifths of the roughly 670 donors were used, and that subset was treated as a discovery cohort. An earlier analysis of some 600 of the donors applied high-throughput TCR beta sequencing to assess whether each TCR beta V gene segment acted as functional or pseudogenic. Along with the 666-subject first cohort, a separate validation cohort of over 90 different subjects was used. A handful of DR-DQ haplotypes were treated as single units for association and clustering because of strong linkage in the cohort. On average, roughly 240,000 unique TCR beta nucleotide sequences were sequenced per donor among about 400 genotyped donors of the cohort, with roughly 18% of those sequences being non-productive. High-throughput TCR immunosequencing, statistical association of individual TCRs with disease status, and machine learning were combined to predict cytomegalovirus infection status. The number of typed donors differed by locus: about 620-640 for A, B, C, DRB1 and DQB1; roughly 510 for DQA1; around 580 for DPA1; and some 450 for DPB1. The study used immunosequencing to profile the T cell repertoires of several hundred subjects and linked those repertoires to cytomegalovirus serostatus.

The library was produced with the immunoSEQ multiplex PCR assay. For the multiplex PCR, a mixture combining 60 forward primers for TCR Vbeta segments and 13 reverse primers for TCR Jbeta segments was used. A multiplex PCR assay on genomic DNA amplified the CDR3 region of rearranged TCR beta genes. The Illumina HiSeq System was used to sequence the amplified TCR beta libraries as 87-base-pair reads. The authors' pipeline ran thus. A later analysis counted tens of millions of unique TCR beta chains across the 550 to 750 repertoires, and some 11 million of these chains were shared by at least two donors. A nearest-neighbor algorithm error-corrected the raw reads and collapsed the reads into unique sequences, merging closely related sequences to remove PCR and sequencing errors. CDR3 sequences were aligned to IMGT reference sequences to assign V, D and J gene segments. Each retained sequence needed at least a six-nucleotide match to both a V gene segment and a J gene segment. Rearrangements were called productive when the CDR3 lacked stop codons and stayed in frame with V and J; all others were non-productive. CDR3 was defined according to IMGT convention as the region running from the second conserved V-encoded cysteine to the conserved J-encoded phenylalanine. The earlier analysis of 500 to 750 of the donors excluded any sequence lacking an unambiguous match to a single V gene segment. In an earlier analysis of more than 500 of the donors, a V segment was called functional when productive rearrangements were above 56.7%, and segregating when the standard deviation between donors exceeded 5%. A statistical classification framework was built for diagnosing cytomegalovirus status from the catalog of TCR beta chain sequences. In a later analysis, TCR nucleotide sequences were compared against IMGT/GENE-DB human TR gene sequences so that V and J genes could be assigned. A later analysis assigned CDR3 sequences and most-parsimonious VDJ recombination scenarios with the TCRdist pipeline. In a later analysis, each TCR beta chain was defined by its CDR3 amino acid sequence together with its V-gene family, and reads without a unique V-gene family were excluded. A later analysis removed nearly 600 highly shared, low-generation-probability nucleotide sequences to deal with suspected cross-contamination and a sequencing artifact. A later analysis calculated a clonal expansion index for each public chain from normalized within-repertoire ranks of inferred template counts. A later analysis computed generation probabilities with a VDJ recombination model fitted to out-of-frame rearrangements, and checked the results against IGoR. Hypergeometric tests were used in a later analysis to score TCR-TCR, TCR-HLA and TCR-CMV co-occurrence, with a repertoire-size bias correction applied to the TCR pairs. In a later analysis, false discovery rates were estimated by permuting HLA or CMV assignments 20 times. In a later analysis, co-occurring TCRs were grouped using DBSCAN, and TCRdist sequence similarity was added for clustering within HLA-allele-positive subsets. Co-occurrence clustering excluded repertoires with fewer than 30,000 or more than 120,000 public chains, plus five with anomalous nucleotide sharing. TCRdb took this table from immuneACCESS and kept in-frame rearrangements with V and J called. Such tables lack part of the clones; where checked against another copy, unresolved V genes explain under half of the gap, and the rest is unexplained. V and J calls and clone size follow that table, whereas D and trimming were derived from the DNA. The sample table shows some 100,000 clones, and about three quarters are seen once. About 15% of the sample is held by the ten biggest clonotypes.

From a lookup of the germline V gene, CDR1 and CDR2 are SGHAT and FQNNGV. V loses 1 base, J loses 1 base, and the germline ends lie 8 bases apart. The CDR3 sequence holds 15 residues, the cysteine and phenylalanine included. This entry keeps only the CDR3 DNA: 45 bases, framed from base 1. Study-wide conclusions, independent of this receptor: Only TCR beta chains were sequenced in this cohort, and the absence of alpha or paired-chain data limited detectable features. It was suggested by the authors that the approach could potentially be generalized to other disease states and immunological phenotypes. A few of the identified cytomegalovirus-associated TCR beta chains were confirmed in vitro to be specific for cytomegalovirus antigens. According to a later analysis, most CMV-associated TCR beta chains appeared to be HLA-restricted, and the HLA associations seemed to be driven largely by CMV exposure. In a later analysis, HLA-associated TCR beta chains were found to be more clonally expanded and to have lower generation probabilities than equally common non-associated chains. The only immune exposure information available for the cohort was CMV serostatus. Linkage disequilibrium might explain the correlated functional status among segregating V segments, but an unknown experimental factor could not be ruled out. Assigning TCR associations to individual alleles was difficult when HLA alleles, especially DR and DQ, strongly co-occurred. The 87-base-pair reads could not distinguish some IMGT-functional V segments, including TRBV6-2 and TRBV6-3, so those segments were excluded. A total of 150 or so TCR beta chains were listed by the study as associated with cytomegalovirus. In a later analysis, several top co-occurrence clusters were reported to appear linked to parvovirus B19, influenza, CMV and Epstein-Barr virus. A further reported finding was that TCR beta sequences accurately predicted the HLA-A and HLA-B alleles for most subjects in the first cohort. Roughly uniform sequencing depth across donors was assumed in presence/absence analyses, although this assumption may not hold. In a later genetic analysis, a missense DCLRE1C variant was associated with V-gene and J-gene trimming of TCR beta chains, and the association was replicated in an independent cohort. The classifier was reported to diagnose cytomegalovirus status with high specificity and sensitivity in both the original cohort and the validation cohort. In a later analysis, the rate of TCR association differed among HLA loci, with DRB1 alleles having the most associated TCRs and HLA-C alleles having the fewest. A cluster of highly shared sequence variants was judged likely to represent a technical artifact of the sequencing pipeline. At a false discovery rate of 0.05, a later analysis linked fewer than 20,000 TCR beta sequences to specific HLA alleles. In an earlier analysis of some 550 of the donors, most TCR beta V segments were observed in productive rearrangements about 90% or about 30% of the time, broadly matching IMGT annotations. Because counts were too low, some 17 rarely observed V segments, including chromosome 9 orphons, were left out of the earlier analysis of roughly 600 of the donors. Compared with the 666-donor mean, donors in an Asian-associated ancestry cluster had fewer N-insertions in productive TCRs, according to a later genetic analysis. Because some donors lacked HLA typing at each locus, the association tests relied only on the typed subset. Most TCR sequences were seen in very few donors, while some public TCRs were found in many individuals.

This clone was counted a single time. Its antigen is currently not known. It has no much larger one-base neighbor in the sample; base qualities were not kept. The cohort consisted of approximately 670 healthy bone marrow donors. At the time of sampling, every cohort member was nominally healthy, though immune exposures that went unrecorded were likely present. The donor was CMV seropositive and was included in the group of around 300 seropositive cohort members. Each donor provided a peripheral blood sample, and peripheral blood mononuclear cells were used for TCR beta sequencing. Genomic DNA extraction from the blood cell samples was performed with the Qiagen DNeasy Blood Extraction Kit.

The TCR sequence derives from a woman in her forties or fifties in good health and CMV-seropositive. Sequencing used PBMCs. The sequence joins TRBV11-2 to TRBJ2-1; the D region possibly corresponds to TRBD1 (5 bases align). For the CDR3, the sequence is CASSLGGISYNEQFF. The DNA is TGTGCCAGCAGCTTAGGGGGCATATCCTACAATGAGCAGTTCTTC.